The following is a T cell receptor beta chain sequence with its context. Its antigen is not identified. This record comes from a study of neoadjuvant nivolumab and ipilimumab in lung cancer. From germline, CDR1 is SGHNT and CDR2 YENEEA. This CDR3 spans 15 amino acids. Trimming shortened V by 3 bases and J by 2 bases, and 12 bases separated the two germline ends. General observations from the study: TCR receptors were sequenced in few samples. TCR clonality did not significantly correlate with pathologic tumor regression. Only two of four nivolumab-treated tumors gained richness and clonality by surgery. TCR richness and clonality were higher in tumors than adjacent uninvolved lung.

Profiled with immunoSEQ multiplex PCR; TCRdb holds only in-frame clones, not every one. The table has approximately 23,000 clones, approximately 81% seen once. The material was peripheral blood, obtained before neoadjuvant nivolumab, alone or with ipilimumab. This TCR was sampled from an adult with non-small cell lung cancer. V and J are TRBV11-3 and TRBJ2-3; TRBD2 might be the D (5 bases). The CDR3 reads CASSFGGIPTDTQYF. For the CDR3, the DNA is TGTGCCAGCAGCTTTGGAGGAATCCCCACAGATACGCAGTATTTT.